This T cell receptor (beta chain) was captured in a study of OX40 agonist ivuxolimab in advanced cancers. Germline loops: CDR1 MNHNY, CDR2 SVGAGI (reference sequence). CDR3 length equals 16 residues. The ends lost 4 bases at V and 1 base at J; junction bases unmatched: 6. Sequencing was performed with immunoSEQ multiplex PCR; in TCRdb, only in-frame clones are kept and a portion is missing. The sample carries some 65,000 clones, roughly 80% recorded once. The source of this sequence is an adult with an advanced solid tumor such as melanoma, head and neck, liver or kidney cancer. The sample here was CD4+ or CD8+ T cells sorted from blood, taken in a trial of the OX40 agonist ivuxolimab. The rearrangement links TRBV6-6 to TRBJ1-3; TRBD1 aligns across 8 bases. The CDR3: CASSLTQGASGNTIYF. The CDR3 nucleotides are TGTGCCAGCAGTTTGACGCAGGGGGCGTCTGGAAACACCATATATTTT.